This entry lists 25 T cell receptor beta chains sequenced from one sample in a study of T-cell reconstitution after alpha-beta-depleted transplantation in children. Unique molecular identifiers were used to barcode this TCRbeta library. A single record per CDR3 protein comes from TCRdb applying MiXCR to the PCR reads. The data contain approximately 800,000 distinct CDR3 sequences, 15% to 20% of them singletons. The material was PBMCs, mostly from graft donor cells, obtained 360 days after TCRalphabeta/CD19-depleted stem cell transplant. The receptors stem from a male patient between 10 and 17 years old who had a stem cell transplant for acute lymphoblastic leukemia, so the T cells may come from the graft donor.

There are a few counts of this clonotype. The chain carries TRBV12-3 or TRBV12-4 and TRBJ1-1; a weak D match, TRBD1 (5 bases). V was clipped by 4 bases and J by 3 bases, with 15 bases between them. This CDR3 contains 15 residues. The CDR3 reads CASSSAGPGDTEAFF. The CDR3 nucleotides read TGTGCCAGCAGTTCCGCAGGGCCCGGGGACACTGAAGCTTTCTTT.

The chain combines TRBV21-1 with TRBJ2-1; TRBD1 reflects the table's D call only, with no check against the DNA. TRBV21-1 is noted as a pseudogene. The CDR3 runs 18 residues. CDR3 DNA: TGTGCCAGCAGCCCCCCCCTGGGCCGACAGAGCTCCTACAATGAGCAGTTCTTC. This codes for CASSPPLGRQSSYNEQFF.

This clonotype was seen more than once but under ten times. The chain joins TRBV11-2 to TRBJ2-2, with TRBD2 identical over 10 bases. The CDR3 is made up of 18 amino acids. The germline V gene encodes CDR1 SGHAT and CDR2 FQNNGV. After removal of 0 bases from V and 4 bases from J, the junction contained 8 bases not matched to a gene. This CDR3 reads CASSLELLAGAVTGELFF. The DNA of the CDR3 is TGTGCCAGCAGCTTAGAACTTCTAGCGGGAGCGGTCACCGGGGAGCTGTTTTTT.

The J gene is TRBJ2-7, the V gene TRBV10-3; TRBD1 might be the D (5 bases). The CDR3 covers 14 residues. Trimming shortened V by 5 bases and J by 7 bases, and 18 bases separated the two germline ends. Germline V gene data show CDR1 as ENHRY and CDR2 as SYGVKD. CDR3 bases: TGTGCCATCAGTTACAGGTCCATCCAAGGTGAGCAGTACTTC. As protein: CAISYRSIQGEQYF.

The chain combines TRBV29-1 with TRBJ2-1; D unresolved. This CDR3 is built from 12 residues. V lost 7 bases to trimming and J lost 6 bases, with 13 bases between them. Germline V CDR1 and CDR2: SQVTM, ANQGSEA. CDR3 coding DNA: TGCAGCGCGGCAGTGAGTGGCAATGAGCAGTTCTTC. As protein: CSAAVSGNEQFF.

This clonotype was recorded at least ten times. CDR3 nucleotide sequence: TGTGCCAGCAGCCCGAAAAGGAGGACTAGCGGCCACTCCTACGAGCAGTACTTC. Translated, it gives CASSPKRRTSGHSYEQYF. The chain carries TRBV7-8 and TRBJ2-7; 10 positions agree with TRBD2. CDR3 length: 18 amino acids. V was clipped by 5 bases and J by 0 bases; unmatched bases: 13. CDR1 and CDR2 from the germline V gene are SGHVS and FQNEAQ.

This clonotype was detected a few times. The chain is built from TRBV25-1 and TRBJ2-3; 7 nucleotides match TRBD1. Germline loops: CDR1 MGHDK, CDR2 SYGVNS. V was clipped by 2 bases and J by 0 bases; unmatched bases: 5. The CDR3 spans 16 residues. The CDR3 nucleotides read TGTGCCAGCAGTGAACAAAGGGGGCTTAGCACAGATACGCAGTATTTT. It yields the protein CASSEQRGLSTDTQYF.

A few counts support this clonotype. J is TRBJ2-2 and V is TRBV11-2; 8 nucleotides agree with TRBD1. Germline CDR1 reads SGHAT; CDR2 reads FQNNGV. The junction had 9 bases not matched to a gene; V was cut back by 4 bases and J by 5 bases. The CDR3 is 16 amino acids. This CDR3 reads CASSSRTGSGTGELFF. In nucleotides, the CDR3 is TGTGCCAGCAGCTCGCGGACAGGGAGTGGGACCGGGGAGCTGTTTTTT. Complete variable domain (other parts from reference TRBV11-2 and TRBJ2-2): EAGVAQSPRYKIIEKRQSVAFWCNPISGHATLYWYQQILGQGPKLLIQFQNNGVVDDSQLPKDRFSAERLKGVDSTLKIQPAKLEDSAVYLCASSSRTGSGTGELFFGEGSRLTVL.

The chain links TRBV19 to TRBJ2-7, with a weak D call TRBD2 (6 bases). The germline gives CDR1 LNHDA, CDR2 SQIVND (reference sequence). V gave up 5 bases and J gave up 7 bases, with 15 bases separating them. This CDR3 comprises 13 residues. The CDR3 is CASSPGDGGEQYF. CDR3 DNA: TGTGCCAGTAGTCCCGGGGACGGGGGTGAGCAGTACTTC. The full variable domain, completed using reference TRBV19 and TRBJ2-7, is DGGITQSPKYLFRKEGQNVTLSCEQNLNHDAMYWYRQDPGQGLRLIYYSQIVNDFQKGDIAEGYSVSREKKESFPLTVTSAQKNPTAFYLCASSPGDGGEQYFGPGTRLTVT.

The chain joins TRBV7-9 to TRBJ2-7, with 8 bases matching TRBD2. Germline V CDR1 and CDR2: SEHNR, FQNEAQ (reference sequence). Losses at the gene ends were 3 bases for V and 0 bases for J; bases not matched to a gene: 4. CDR3 length: 15 residues. The CDR3 DNA follows: TGTGCCAGCAGCTTCTATACTAGCGGCTCCTACGAGCAGTACTTC. This sequence encodes CASSFYTSGSYEQYF. The full variable domain, its missing parts supplied by reference TRBV7-9 and TRBJ2-7, is DTGVSQNPRHKITKRGQNVTFRCDPISEHNRLYWYRQTLGQGPEFLTYFQNEAQLEKSRLLSDRFSAERPKGSFSTLEIQRTEQGDSAMYLCASSFYTSGSYEQYFGPGTRLTVT.

This clonotype was detected only a few times. This chain uses TRBV3-1 with TRBJ2-4, with a tentative D call TRBD1 (6 bases). Germline V CDR1 and CDR2: LGHDT, YNNKEL (reference sequence). The CDR3 spans 13 residues. V was shortened by 4 bases and J by 6 bases, with 10 bases between the two germline ends. CDR3 in amino acids: CASSPGVVNIQYF. CDR3 nucleotides: TGTGCCAGCAGCCCAGGGGTTGTAAACATTCAGTACTTC.

Only a few counts were recorded for this clonotype. The chain links TRBV4-1 to TRBJ2-1; 10 bases are a match to TRBD2. CDR1 is MGHRA, CDR2 YSYEKL, per germline. V was clipped by 3 bases and J by 2 bases; unmatched bases: 4. This CDR3 has 16 amino acids. The DNA of the CDR3 is TGCGCCAGCAGCCAGCCCGGACTAGCGGCCTACAATGAGCAGTTCTTC. Its protein product is CASSQPGLAAYNEQFF.

V usage is TRBV7-9 and J usage is TRBJ2-3; no firm D call. With 4 bases removed from V and 1 base from J, the gap between germline ends came to 9 bases. The CDR3 is 14 residues long. Germline CDR1 and CDR2: SEHNR and FQNEAQ (reference sequence). DNA for the CDR3: TGTGCCAGCAGCTGGGCGGTTCGCACAGATACGCAGTATTTT. Residues: CASSWAVRTDTQYF.

The table lists this clonotype with many counts. The chain uses TRBV7-3 and TRBJ2-1; 9 bases map to TRBD2. The junction had 6 bases not matched to a gene; V was cut back by 1 base and J by 8 bases. Germline loops: CDR1 SGHTA, CDR2 FQGTGA. CDR3 size: 15 residues. The CDR3 region is CASSLSGGRADEQFF. The CDR3 nucleotides read TGTGCCAGCAGCTTAAGTGGCGGGAGGGCGGATGAGCAGTTCTTC.

This chain joins TRBV29-1 and TRBJ2-6; a possible D gene is TRBD2 (5 bases). There are 16 residues in the CDR3. Germline assignment: CDR1 SQVTM and CDR2 ANQGSEA. V was shortened by 4 bases and J by 3 bases, with 16 bases between the two germline ends. CDR3 region: CSVVEGTKGGANVLTF. As DNA, the CDR3 is TGCAGCGTTGTTGAGGGAACAAAAGGTGGGGCCAACGTCCTGACTTTC.

This clonotype has a handful of counts. The chain is built from TRBV6-1 and TRBJ2-1; D gene unclear. The CDR3 extends over 14 amino acids. Per germline, CDR1 MNHNS and CDR2 SASEGT. V was cut by 8 bases and J by 3 bases, with 14 bases left in between. The CDR3 DNA reads as TGTGCCAGCTCCCCAGCGATACTCTACAATGAGCAGTTCTTC. Protein sequence: CASSPAILYNEQFF.

V is TRBV5-1 and J is TRBJ2-7; 7 nucleotides agree with TRBD2. V shed 7 bases and J 1 base; nucleotides not matched to a gene: 11. The germline gives CDR1 SGHRS, CDR2 YFSETQ. The CDR3 is made up of 15 amino acids. The CDR3 loop reads CASGVAGALSYEQYF. Written as DNA, the CDR3 is TGCGCCAGCGGCGTGGCGGGAGCCTTGTCCTACGAGCAGTACTTC.

The chain joins TRBV7-9 to TRBJ2-5; either TRBD1 or TRBD2 may fit D (6 bases each). V was trimmed by 5 bases and J by 2 bases, leaving 15 bases between them. CDR1 and CDR2 from the germline V gene are SEHNR and FQNEAQ (reference sequence). The CDR3 has 15 residues. The CDR3 coding sequence is TGTGCCAGCAGCCCTAGTCGGGGGCCTCAAGAGACCCAGTACTTC. Residues: CASSPSRGPQETQYF.

This clonotype was observed a handful of times. The chain recombines TRBV7-3 with TRBJ2-7; D is undetermined. This CDR3 comprises 14 residues. With 5 bases removed from V and 2 bases from J, the gap between germline ends came to 13 bases. The V gene's germline CDR1 is SGHTA and CDR2 FQGTGA. CDR3 nucleotide sequence: TGTGCCAGCAGCCTAGGCGGCCCAACCTACGAGCAGTACTTC. Translation: CASSLGGPTYEQYF.

The V and J genes are TRBV7-2 and TRBJ1-2; D might be TRBD1 (5 bases). CDR1 and CDR2 (germline): SGHTA, FQGNSA. CDR3 length equals 12 residues. V was trimmed by 5 bases and J by 5 bases, leaving 9 bases between them. The CDR3 protein is CASSPWGYGYTF. CDR3 nucleotide sequence: TGTGCCAGCAGCCCATGGGGGTATGGCTACACCTTC.

This clonotype was picked up many times. The chain combines TRBV12-3 or TRBV12-4 with TRBJ1-2; D might be TRBD1 (5 bases). The CDR3 extends over 15 amino acids. V was trimmed by 1 base and J by 4 bases, leaving 13 bases between them. DNA of the CDR3: TGTGCCAGCAGTTTAGGGTTCAGGGACTCCTATGGCTACACCTTC. Its translation: CASSLGFRDSYGYTF.

This clonotype has more than one count but fewer than ten. The chain has TRBV19 and TRBJ2-1; no firm D call. V gave up 8 bases and J gave up 2 bases, with 13 bases separating them. Germline values: CDR1 LNHDA, CDR2 SQIVND (reference sequence). CDR3 length: 14 amino acids. CDR3 region: CASAFPSPYNEQFF. CDR3 nucleotides: TGTGCCAGTGCGTTCCCCAGTCCCTACAATGAGCAGTTCTTC.

The chain combines TRBV19 with TRBJ2-1, with 11 positions matching TRBD2. The CDR3 runs to 17 residues. Losses at the gene ends were 0 bases for V and 3 bases for J; bases not matched to a gene: 4. From germline, CDR1 is LNHDA and CDR2 SQIVND (reference sequence). The CDR3 here is CASSIDNLAGGYNEQFF. In DNA form, the CDR3 reads TGTGCCAGTAGTATAGACAATCTAGCGGGAGGCTACAATGAGCAGTTCTTC.

In its sample, this clonotype was seen many times. The chain has TRBV5-1 and TRBJ2-1; no firm D call. The germline V gene has CDR1 SGHRS and CDR2 YFSETQ. This CDR3 region has 17 residues. Trimming removed 5 bases at V and 5 bases at J, with 23 bases between. CDR3 region: CASRGRVSRPPNNEQFF. The CDR3 nucleotides read TGCGCCAGCAGGGGAAGGGTGTCCCGGCCCCCCAACAATGAGCAGTTCTTC.

This clonotype has just a few counts. J is TRBJ1-1 and V is TRBV10-3, with D possibly TRBD1 on 5 matching bases. The CDR3 runs to 14 residues. Germline CDR1 and CDR2: ENHRY and SYGVKD. Trimming shortened V by 6 bases and J by 4 bases, and 15 bases separated the two germline ends. The CDR3: CAISVGRGGTEAFF. CDR3 coding DNA: TGTGCCATCAGCGTGGGACGGGGCGGCACTGAAGCTTTCTTT.